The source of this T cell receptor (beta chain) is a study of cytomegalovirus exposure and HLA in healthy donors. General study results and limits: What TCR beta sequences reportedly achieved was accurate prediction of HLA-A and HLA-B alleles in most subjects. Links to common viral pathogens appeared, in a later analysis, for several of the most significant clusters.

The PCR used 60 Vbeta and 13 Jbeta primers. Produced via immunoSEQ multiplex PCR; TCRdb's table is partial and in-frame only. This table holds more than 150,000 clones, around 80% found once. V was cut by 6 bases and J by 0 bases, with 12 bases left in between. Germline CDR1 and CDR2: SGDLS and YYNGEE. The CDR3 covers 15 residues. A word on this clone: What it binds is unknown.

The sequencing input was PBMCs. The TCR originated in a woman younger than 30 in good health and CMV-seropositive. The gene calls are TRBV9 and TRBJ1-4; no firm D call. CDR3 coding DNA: TGTGCCAGCACCCGTACGTGGCCAACTAATGAAAAACTGTTTTTT. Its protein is CASTRTWPTNEKLFF.